The T cell receptor (beta chain) under discussion was sequenced for a study of identical twins. cDNA molecules carried unique molecular identifiers, and template switching added a universal primer site. TCRdb processed the 5' RACE reads anew with MiXCR; each CDR3 protein has one entry. The sample consists of about 490,000 distinct CDR3 sequences, roughly 15% of them appearing once. This clonotype was seen a handful of times. Germline V lookup: CDR1 SGHRS, CDR2 YFSETQ. The CDR3 runs 17 residues. Trimming removed 4 bases from V and 1 base from J; junction bases left unmatched: 10. The sample was also linked to a second study, of yellow fever vaccine responses in identical twins.

This chain uses TRBV5-1 with TRBJ2-7; 11 bases are a match to TRBD2. This TCR derives from a woman younger than 30 in good health. The sequencing input was CD4+ T cells sorted from blood. The CDR3 sequence is CASSLIYGTSGSYEQYF. DNA of the CDR3: TGCGCCAGCAGCCTCATTTATGGGACTAGCGGATCCTACGAGCAGTACTTC.